This entry features one TCR beta chain sequence. The sample originates from a study of T-cell reconstitution after alpha-beta-depleted transplantation in children. Trimming removed 3 bases at V and 1 base at J, with 9 bases between. The CDR3 length is 13 residues. The germline V gene has CDR1 DFQATT and CDR2 SNEGSKA (reference sequence). Unique molecular identifiers were used to barcode this TCRbeta library. Each CDR3 protein gets one entry after TCRdb re-called the PCR reads with MiXCR. This sample yields roughly 590,000 distinct CDR3 sequences, of which around 16% are seen a single time; 0.85% to 1.3% belongs to the top ten.

V and J are TRBV20-1 and TRBJ1-1; D ambiguous. The TCR comes from a human donor who donated a stem cell graft to a child with acute myeloid leukemia. This specimen consisted of PBMCs from the stem cell graft donor, obtained from the stem cell graft. The CDR3 protein is CSASSRENTEAFF. CDR3 coding DNA: TGCAGTGCTAGCTCCCGGGAGAACACTGAAGCTTTCTTT.